These T cell receptor beta chains were read from a single sample in a study of T cell clonotyping in hematopoietic cell transplantation. TCRdb's table, derived via immunoSEQ multiplex PCR, lists solely in-frame clones and lacks some. The table lists 9,500 to 12,000 clones, 75% to 90% of them singletons. The sample in question was PBMCs, obtained 100 days after allogeneic stem cell transplant. These receptors were collected from a female patient between 60 and 69 years old who had an allogeneic stem cell transplant from an unrelated donor, so the T cells may come from the graft donor. Some clones in this sample may be carry-over from other donors' samples. CDR3s include the opening cysteine and the closing phenylalanine or tryptophan. The D gene is left open where the match is weak. For some rows the clone size is stated as once, few or many, or as a class when expanded; others skip it.

j_call: TRBJ2-1; clone_size: -; d_call: TRBD2; v_call: TRBV6-4; cdr3_aa: CASRDLGKRDYNEQFF; cdr3_nt: TGTGCCAGCAGGGATTTAGGGAAGCGGGATTACAATGAGCAGTTCTTC
j_call: TRBJ2-3; clone_size: -; d_call: -; v_call: TRBV7-2; cdr3_aa: CASSFGAGEGTDTQYF; cdr3_nt: TGTGCCAGCAGCTTCGGGGCAGGGGAGGGCACAGATACGCAGTATTTT
j_call: TRBJ1-5; clone_size: -; d_call: TRBD1; v_call: TRBV19; cdr3_aa: CASSSGQGFGSNQPQHF; cdr3_nt: TGTGCCAGTAGTTCGGGACAGGGGTTTGGGAGCAATCAGCCCCAGCATTTT
j_call: TRBJ2-7; clone_size: -; d_call: -; v_call: TRBV29-1; cdr3_aa: CSVTIPGYEQYF; cdr3_nt: TGCAGCGTGACAATACCGGGATACGAGCAGTACTTC
j_call: TRBJ2-7; clone_size: -; d_call: -; v_call: TRBV7-6; cdr3_aa: CASSLSSAIAPAYEQYF; cdr3_nt: TGTGCCAGCAGCTTAAGTTCTGCGATAGCGCCGGCCTACGAGCAGTACTTC
j_call: TRBJ2-3; clone_size: -; d_call: -; v_call: TRBV6-5; cdr3_aa: CASSSRETSPDTQYF; cdr3_nt: TGTGCCAGCAGTTCCCGGGAGACTAGTCCAGATACGCAGTATTTT
j_call: TRBJ2-2; clone_size: -; d_call: -; v_call: TRBV18; cdr3_aa: CASSPSLAANTGELFF; cdr3_nt: TGTGCCAGCTCACCTTCCTTAGCAGCTAACACCGGGGAGCTGTTTTTT
j_call: TRBJ2-6; clone_size: -; d_call: -; v_call: TRBV7-3; cdr3_aa: CASSLIGGSGANVLTF; cdr3_nt: TGTGCCAGCAGCTTAATTGGAGGGTCCGGGGCCAACGTCCTGACTTTC
j_call: TRBJ1-3; clone_size: -; d_call: -; v_call: TRBV11-2; cdr3_aa: CASRSSSEGGNTIYF; cdr3_nt: TGTGCCAGCAGGTCATCTTCTGAAGGGGGAAACACCATATATTTT
j_call: TRBJ2-7; clone_size: -; d_call: -; v_call: TRBV30; cdr3_aa: CAWTHGGYEQYF; cdr3_nt: TGTGCCTGGACCCATGGGGGCTACGAGCAGTACTTC
j_call: TRBJ1-2; clone_size: -; d_call: TRBD1; v_call: TRBV6-5; cdr3_aa: CASRSGTARYGYTF; cdr3_nt: TGTGCCAGCAGATCCGGGACAGCCCGCTATGGCTACACCTTC
j_call: TRBJ2-1; clone_size: once; d_call: -; v_call: TRBV6-4; cdr3_aa: CASSRGREEKFF; cdr3_nt: TGTGCCAGCAGCAGAGGAAGGGAAGAAAAGTTCTTC
j_call: TRBJ2-5; clone_size: few; d_call: -; v_call: TRBV10-3; cdr3_aa: CAISGPRRETQYF; cdr3_nt: TGTGCCATCAGCGGACCACGGCGAGAGACCCAGTACTTC
j_call: TRBJ1-1; clone_size: -; d_call: TRBD1; v_call: TRBV9; cdr3_aa: CASSVSYRGSTEAFF; cdr3_nt: TGTGCCAGCAGCGTCTCTTACAGGGGTAGCACTGAAGCTTTCTTT
j_call: TRBJ2-2; clone_size: -; d_call: TRBD2; v_call: TRBV7-2; cdr3_aa: CASSPGGAGVMFF; cdr3_nt: TGTGCCAGCAGCCCCGGCGGAGCGGGAGTGATGTTTTTT
j_call: TRBJ1-3; clone_size: -; d_call: -; v_call: TRBV19; cdr3_aa: CASTSQVLSGNTIYF; cdr3_nt: TGTGCCAGTACTTCCCAGGTTCTCTCTGGAAACACCATATATTTT
j_call: TRBJ1-5; clone_size: -; d_call: -; v_call: TRBV6-1; cdr3_aa: CASSEAAGGNQPQHF; cdr3_nt: TGTGCCAGCAGTGAAGCGGCAGGAGGCAATCAGCCCCAGCATTTT
j_call: TRBJ2-1; clone_size: -; d_call: TRBD1; v_call: TRBV2; cdr3_aa: CATGTGRFEQFF; cdr3_nt: TGTGCCACCGGGACAGGGAGGTTCGAGCAGTTCTTC
j_call: TRBJ2-1; clone_size: once; d_call: -; v_call: TRBV7-3; cdr3_aa: CASSLNWGLEDHNEQFF; cdr3_nt: TGTGCCAGCAGCTTAAATTGGGGACTCGAGGACCACAATGAGCAGTTCTTC
j_call: TRBJ2-1; clone_size: -; d_call: -; v_call: TRBV7-3; cdr3_aa: CASSLSFSNEQFF; cdr3_nt: TGTGCCAGCAGCCTCAGTTTCAGCAATGAGCAGTTCTTC
j_call: TRBJ1-2; clone_size: -; d_call: TRBD1; v_call: TRBV7-8; cdr3_aa: CASSAQGKDSYTF; cdr3_nt: TGTGCCAGCAGCGCACAGGGGAAGGACAGCTACACCTTC
j_call: TRBJ2-7; clone_size: medium-sized; d_call: -; v_call: TRBV5-1; cdr3_aa: CASRDTSYEQYF; cdr3_nt: TGCGCCAGCCGGGACACTTCCTACGAGCAGTACTTC
j_call: TRBJ2-5; clone_size: -; d_call: -; v_call: TRBV7-9; cdr3_aa: CASSLQETQYF; cdr3_nt: TGTGCCAGCAGCTTACAAGAGACCCAGTACTTC
j_call: TRBJ1-3; clone_size: -; d_call: -; v_call: TRBV30; cdr3_aa: CAWSEQARNTIYF; cdr3_nt: TGTGCCTGGAGTGAGCAGGCTAGAAACACCATATATTTT
j_call: TRBJ1-1; clone_size: -; d_call: -; v_call: TRBV11-3; cdr3_aa: CASSWTMGNTEAFF; cdr3_nt: TGTGCCAGCAGCTGGACCATGGGGAACACTGAAGCTTTCTTT
j_call: TRBJ1-1; clone_size: -; d_call: -; v_call: TRBV10-3; cdr3_aa: CAISSGSNTEAFF; cdr3_nt: TGTGCCATCAGCTCGGGCTCGAACACTGAAGCTTTCTTT
j_call: TRBJ2-7; clone_size: -; d_call: TRBD2; v_call: TRBV5-1; cdr3_aa: CASSAGLAYEQYF; cdr3_nt: TGCGCCAGCAGTGCTGGACTAGCGTACGAGCAGTACTTC
j_call: TRBJ2-7; clone_size: -; d_call: -; v_call: TRBV19; cdr3_aa: CASSISQLSSYEQYF; cdr3_nt: TGTGCCAGTAGTATTTCACAGCTGAGCTCCTACGAGCAGTACTTC
j_call: TRBJ2-3; clone_size: -; d_call: TRBD1; v_call: TRBV7-3; cdr3_aa: CASSPRDSSPTDTQYF; cdr3_nt: TGTGCCAGCAGCCCGAGGGACAGTAGTCCGACAGATACGCAGTATTTT
j_call: TRBJ2-3; clone_size: -; d_call: TRBD2; v_call: TRBV13; cdr3_aa: CASSRRAGGRLDTQYF; cdr3_nt: TGTGCCAGCAGCCGAAGGGCGGGGGGGCGTTTAGATACGCAGTATTTT
j_call: TRBJ2-1; clone_size: -; d_call: TRBD1; v_call: TRBV6-5; cdr3_aa: CASSYAGRGLDEQFF; cdr3_nt: TGTGCCAGCAGTTACGCCGGCAGGGGGCTTGATGAGCAGTTCTTC
j_call: TRBJ1-2; clone_size: -; d_call: -; v_call: TRBV5-8; cdr3_aa: CASSLEDGIPNYGYTF; cdr3_nt: TGTGCCAGCAGCTTGGAGGACGGAATCCCCAACTATGGCTACACCTTC
j_call: TRBJ2-5; clone_size: -; d_call: TRBD2; v_call: TRBV7-8; cdr3_aa: CASSPSGGGSETQYF; cdr3_nt: TGTGCCAGCAGCCCCTCGGGGGGGGGTTCAGAGACCCAGTACTTC
j_call: TRBJ2-7; clone_size: -; d_call: -; v_call: TRBV7-9; cdr3_aa: CASSQDIDYEQYF; cdr3_nt: TGTGCCAGCAGCCAGGACATCGACTACGAGCAGTACTTC
j_call: TRBJ2-7; clone_size: once; d_call: TRBD2; v_call: TRBV9; cdr3_aa: CASSFSGSGEEQYF; cdr3_nt: TGTGCCAGCAGCTTTAGTGGGAGCGGGGAGGAGCAGTACTTC
j_call: TRBJ1-2; clone_size: -; d_call: TRBD1; v_call: TRBV7-2; cdr3_aa: CASSHSQGADYTF; cdr3_nt: TGTGCCAGCAGTCACTCGCAGGGGGCGGACTACACCTTC
j_call: TRBJ1-1; clone_size: -; d_call: -; v_call: TRBV14; cdr3_aa: CASSQGLSVEAFF; cdr3_nt: TGTGCCAGCAGCCAGGGCTTATCCGTTGAAGCTTTCTTT
j_call: TRBJ1-1; clone_size: once; d_call: -; v_call: TRBV29-1; cdr3_aa: CSVEGQVQATEAFF; cdr3_nt: TGCAGCGTCGAAGGACAAGTCCAAGCCACTGAAGCTTTCTTT
j_call: TRBJ2-3; clone_size: -; d_call: -; v_call: TRBV20-1; cdr3_aa: CSASRGDTQYF; cdr3_nt: TGCAGTGCTAGTAGGGGAGATACGCAGTATTTT
j_call: TRBJ2-1; clone_size: -; d_call: -; v_call: TRBV5-4; cdr3_aa: CASRLDTPRDEQFF; cdr3_nt: TGTGCCAGCAGGCTGGACACTCCCCGAGATGAGCAGTTCTTC
j_call: TRBJ1-2; clone_size: -; d_call: -; v_call: TRBV5-4; cdr3_aa: CASSPRSYGYTF; cdr3_nt: TGTGCCAGCAGCCCCCGATCCTATGGCTACACCTTC